A single sample gave rise to the 8 T cell receptor beta chains below, sequenced in a study of beta chain features in type 1 diabetes. All of the isolated RNA was reverse transcribed, so expressed TCRB transcripts were sequenced. The protocol was immunoSEQ multiplex PCR, while the TCRdb copy is restricted to in-frame clones and leaves out a portion. The table records hundreds of thousands of clones, about 15% of them present only once. Sequencing was done on a sample of naive CD4+ T cells from blood. These receptor sequences come from a man under 40 in good health.

V is TRBV7-2 and J is TRBJ1-2, with TRBD1 matching over 7 bases. Trimming removed 5 bases from V and 4 bases from J; junction bases left unmatched: 7. The CDR3 runs 14 residues. Germline assignment: CDR1 SGHTA and CDR2 FQGNSA. The DNA for the CDR3 is TGTGCCAGCAGCCCAGGACAGGAGAGCTATGGCTACACCTTC. It yields the protein CASSPGQESYGYTF.

This clone was counted only a few times. This chain connects TRBV23-1 to TRBJ2-7; possibly TRBD1 for D (6 bases). TRBV23-1 is filed as an ORF, its function uncertain. The length of the CDR3 is 17 residues. The V and J ends lost 0 bases and 2 bases respectively, with 17 bases between them. The CDR3 is CASSQSRDRTDTYEQYV. The CDR3 DNA is TGCGCCAGCAGTCAATCTCGTGATCGGACAGACACCTACGAGCAGTACGTC.

The V call is TRBV30, the J call TRBJ2-5; 9 bases are shared with TRBD1. Germline V CDR1 and CDR2: GTSNPN, SVGIG (reference sequence). The CDR3 is 17 residues long. The J segment lost 2 bases and the V segment lost 1 base, leaving 11 bases of the junction unmatched. Here the CDR3 DNA reads TGTGCCTGGAGTGAAACCTTCGGGACAGGGCGTCAAGAGACCCAGTACTTC. Amino acid sequence: CAWSETFGTGRQETQYF.

This clone was picked up a small number of times. This chain connects TRBV30 to TRBJ2-1, with 13 bases fitting TRBD2. CDR1 and CDR2 (germline): GTSNPN, SVGIG (reference sequence). CDR3 length equals 15 residues. The V and J ends lost 3 bases and 9 bases, in that order; junction bases with no gene match: 8. For the CDR3, the DNA is TGTGCCTGGAGCCGACTAGCGGGAGGAGGGGCTGAGCAGTTCTTC. It yields the protein CAWSRLAGGGAEQFF.

This clone was seen more than once but under ten times. J is TRBJ2-2 and V is TRBV29-1; possible D gene TRBD1, 6 bases. V gave up 7 bases and J gave up 4 bases, with 13 bases separating them. This CDR3 contains 13 residues. Per the germline V gene, CDR1 is SQVTM and CDR2 is ANQGSEA. CDR3 region: CSGRDRFTGELFF. For the CDR3, the DNA is TGCAGCGGACGAGACAGGTTCACCGGGGAGCTGTTTTTT.

The rearrangement uses TRBV27 and TRBJ1-1, with D unresolved. V lost 8 bases to trimming and J lost 10 bases, with 14 bases between them. Per germline, CDR1 MNHEY and CDR2 SMNVEV (reference sequence). This CDR3 has 11 residues. CDR3 nucleotide sequence: TGTGCCAGCTTTCGGCTAGATAGAGCTTTCTTT. Protein product: CASFRLDRAFF.

About this clone: Distinct nucleotide sequences in the sample also encode this CDR3. V gene TRBV14 combines with J gene TRBJ2-3, with D hard to call. From germline, CDR1 is SGHDN and CDR2 FVKESK. V was cut by 0 bases and J by 4 bases, with 5 bases left in between. This CDR3 is built from 13 residues. The CDR3, as DNA: TGTGCCAGCAGCCAAGATTGGGCAGATACGCAGTATTTT. Its protein product is CASSQDWADTQYF.

The chain recombines TRBV29-1 with TRBJ1-5; D not resolved. Trimming left V 4 bases short and J 3 bases short, with 10 bases between. The CDR3 contains 13 residues. Germline assignment: CDR1 SQVTM and CDR2 ANQGSEA. This CDR3 reads CSVAWGVNQPQHF. For the CDR3, the DNA is TGCAGCGTTGCTTGGGGAGTCAATCAGCCCCAGCATTTT.